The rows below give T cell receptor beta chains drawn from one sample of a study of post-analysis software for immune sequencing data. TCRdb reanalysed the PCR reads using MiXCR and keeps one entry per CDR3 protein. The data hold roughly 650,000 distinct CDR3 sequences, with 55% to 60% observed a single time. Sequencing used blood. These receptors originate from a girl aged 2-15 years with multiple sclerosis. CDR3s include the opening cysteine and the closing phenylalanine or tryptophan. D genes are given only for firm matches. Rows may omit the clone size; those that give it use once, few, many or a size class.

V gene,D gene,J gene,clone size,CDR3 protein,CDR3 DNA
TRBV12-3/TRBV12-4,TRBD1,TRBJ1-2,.,CASRSTGDYGYTF,TGTGCCAGCAGATCGACAGGGGACTATGGCTACACCTTC
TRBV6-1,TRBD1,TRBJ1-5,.,CASSPLAGTASNQPQHF,TGTGCCAGCAGTCCACTGGCGGGGACAGCTAGCAATCAGCCCCAGCATTTT
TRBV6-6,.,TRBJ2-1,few,CASSPGVSYNEQFF,TGTGCCAGCAGCCCAGGGGTCTCCTACAATGAGCAGTTCTTC
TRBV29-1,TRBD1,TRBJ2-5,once,CSGNRGEQETQYF,TGCAGCGGGAACAGGGGAGAACAAGAGACCCAGTACTTC
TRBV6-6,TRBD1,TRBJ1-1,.,CASSSPNEDRGRTEAFF,TGTGCCAGCAGTTCCCCGAATGAGGACAGGGGTAGGACTGAAGCTTTCTTT
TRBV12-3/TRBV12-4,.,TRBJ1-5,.,CASSPYTLNQPQHF,TGTGCCAGCAGTCCATACACCTTAAATCAGCCCCAGCATTTT
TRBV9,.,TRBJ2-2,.,CASSVWAVNTGELFF,TGTGCCAGCAGCGTATGGGCAGTGAACACCGGGGAGCTGTTTTTT
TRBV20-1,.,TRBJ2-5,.,CSARPGLRGTQYF,TGCAGTGCTAGGCCCGGGCTACGTGGGACCCAGTACTTC
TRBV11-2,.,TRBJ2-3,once,CASSSNPAQDTQYF,TGTGCCAGCAGCTCAAACCCCGCACAGGATACGCAGTATTTT
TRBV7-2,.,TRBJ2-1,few,CASSSPDATYNEQFF,TGTGCCAGCAGCTCACCGGACGCCACCTACAATGAGCAGTTCTTC
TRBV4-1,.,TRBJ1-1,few,CASSQMADAGTEAFF,TGCGCCAGCAGCCAGATGGCGGACGCGGGAACTGAAGCTTTCTTT
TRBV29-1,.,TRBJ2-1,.,CSVPHLRPSNVYNEQFF,TGCAGCGTTCCCCACTTACGCCCGTCAAATGTATACAATGAGCAGTTCTTC
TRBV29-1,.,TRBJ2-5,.,CSAAREETQYF,TGCAGCGCCGCACGGGAAGAGACCCAGTACTTC
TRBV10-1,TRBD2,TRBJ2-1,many,CASRRTSYNEQFF,TGCGCCAGCAGGAGGACTAGTTACAATGAGCAGTTCTTC
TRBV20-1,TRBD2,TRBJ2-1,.,CSANLAGFYNEQFF,TGCAGTGCTAACTTAGCGGGGTTCTACAATGAGCAGTTCTTC
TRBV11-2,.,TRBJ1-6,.,CASSPAGGLVNSPLHF,TGTGCCAGCAGCCCAGCCGGCGGTCTAGTGAATTCACCCCTCCACTTT
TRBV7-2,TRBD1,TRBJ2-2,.,CASSPRTGVVTGELFF,TGTGCCAGCAGCCCTAGGACAGGGGTGGTCACCGGGGAGCTGTTTTTT
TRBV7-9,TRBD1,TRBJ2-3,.,CVSSNQGARLDTQYF,TGTGTCAGCAGCAATCAGGGGGCGCGATTAGATACGCAGTATTTT
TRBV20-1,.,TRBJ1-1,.,CSARETGTGNTEAFF,TGCAGTGCTAGAGAGACCGGGACGGGGAACACTGAAGCTTTCTTT
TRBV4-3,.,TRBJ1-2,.,CASSQVRGHGYTF,TGCGCCAGCAGCCAAGTTCGGGGGCATGGATACACCTTC
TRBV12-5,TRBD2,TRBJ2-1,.,CASGQTGTSVIHEQFF,TGTGCTAGTGGCCAAACCGGGACTAGCGTAATCCATGAGCAGTTCTTC
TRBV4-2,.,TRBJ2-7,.,CASSQESRGRPANEQYF,TGTGCCAGCAGCCAAGAGTCTAGGGGACGGCCGGCTAACGAGCAGTACTTC
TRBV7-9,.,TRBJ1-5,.,CASSSEAGPRRGQPQHF,TGTGCCAGCAGTTCCGAGGCGGGACCCAGGCGCGGCCAGCCCCAGCATTTT
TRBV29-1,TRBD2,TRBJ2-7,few,CSARRLAGSYEQYF,TGCAGCGCCCGGCGGCTAGCGGGCTCCTACGAGCAGTACTTC
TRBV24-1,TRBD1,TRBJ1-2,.,CATSASGTGHGYTF,TGTGCCACCAGTGCCTCCGGGACAGGCCATGGCTACACCTTC
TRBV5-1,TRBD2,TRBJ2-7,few,CASSRGLAGPHEQYF,TGCGCCAGCAGCCGGGGACTAGCGGGACCCCACGAGCAGTACTTC
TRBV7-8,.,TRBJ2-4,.,CASSSRPHGTAKNIQYF,TGTGCCAGCAGCTCCAGGCCCCATGGGACAGCCAAAAACATTCAGTACTTC
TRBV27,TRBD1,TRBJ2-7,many,CASSLTGNEQYF,TGTGCCAGCAGTTTGACAGGGAACGAGCAGTACTTC
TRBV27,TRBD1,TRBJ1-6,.,CASSPRGQGADSPLHF,TGTGCCAGCAGTCCCCGGGGACAGGGGGCTGATTCACCCCTCCACTTT
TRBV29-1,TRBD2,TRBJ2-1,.,CSVALAGSFEQFF,TGCAGCGTTGCCCTAGCGGGCAGCTTTGAGCAGTTCTTC
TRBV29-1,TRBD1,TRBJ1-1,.,CSVQEAGTASEAFF,TGCAGCGTCCAGGAAGCCGGGACAGCGTCTGAAGCTTTCTTT
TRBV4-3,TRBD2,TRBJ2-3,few,CASSQDRGGTSGTQYF,TGCGCCAGCAGCCAAGATAGAGGCGGGACTAGCGGTACGCAGTATTTT
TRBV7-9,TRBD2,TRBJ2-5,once,CASSLVMTSGGSQETQYF,TGTGCCAGCAGCTTAGTGATGACTAGCGGGGGCTCCCAAGAGACCCAGTACTTC
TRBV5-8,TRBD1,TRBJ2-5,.,CASSFLRTGPQETQYF,TGTGCCAGCAGCTTCCTTAGGACAGGGCCCCAAGAGACCCAGTACTTC
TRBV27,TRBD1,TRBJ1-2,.,CASSLRTGGMNGYTF,TGTGCCAGCAGTTTAAGAACAGGGGGCATGAATGGCTACACCTTC
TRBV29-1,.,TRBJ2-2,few,CSVEVGELFF,TGCAGCGTTGAAGTTGGGGAGCTGTTTTTT
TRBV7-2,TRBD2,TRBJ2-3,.,CASRPPGLASDTQYF,TGTGCCAGCAGGCCTCCCGGACTAGCATCGGATACGCAGTATTTT
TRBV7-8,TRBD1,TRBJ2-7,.,CASSFLEGQGNSYEQYF,TGTGCCAGCAGCTTCCTCGAGGGACAGGGAAACTCCTACGAGCAGTACTTC
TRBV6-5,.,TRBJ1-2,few,CASSYQKGRGDYGYTF,TGTGCCAGCAGTTACCAGAAGGGTCGGGGCGACTATGGCTACACCTTC
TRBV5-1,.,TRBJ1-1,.,CASSHNQQFTEAFF,TGCGCCAGCAGCCATAATCAGCAATTCACTGAAGCTTTCTTT
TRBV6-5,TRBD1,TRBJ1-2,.,CASSTRDRGRLGYTF,TGTGCCAGCAGTACGAGAGACAGGGGGCGTTTGGGCTACACCTTC
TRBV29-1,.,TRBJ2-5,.,CSVHPETGTTQETQYF,TGCAGCGTCCACCCCGAGACTGGGACAACCCAAGAGACCCAGTACTTC
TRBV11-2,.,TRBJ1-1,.,CASSQRGGVNTEAFF,TGTGCCAGCAGCCAAAGAGGAGGGGTAAACACTGAAGCTTTCTTT
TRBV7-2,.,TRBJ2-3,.,CASSFPSGRGTDTQYF,TGTGCCAGCAGCTTCCCCTCTGGACGGGGCACAGATACGCAGTATTTT
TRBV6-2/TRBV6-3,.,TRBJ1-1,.,CASKAGRVEAFF,TGTGCCAGCAAGGCTGGAAGAGTTGAAGCTTTCTTT
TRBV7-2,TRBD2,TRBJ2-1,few,CASSLAPTSGTVQFF,TGTGCCAGCAGCTTAGCCCCGACTAGCGGGACGGTGCAGTTCTTC
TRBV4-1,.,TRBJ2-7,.,CASSPPAAASSYEQYF,TGCGCCAGCAGCCCCCCGGCAGCGGCCAGCTCCTACGAGCAGTACTTC
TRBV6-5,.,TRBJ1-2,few,CASSYQGHQNYGYTF,TGTGCCAGCAGTTACCAGGGACACCAAAACTATGGCTACACCTTC
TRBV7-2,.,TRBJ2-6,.,CASRPRRLGANVLTF,TGTGCCAGCAGACCCCGCCGTCTTGGGGCCAACGTCCTGACTTTC
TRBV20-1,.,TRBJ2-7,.,CSASGWGYEQYF,TGCAGTGCTAGCGGGTGGGGCTACGAGCAGTACTTC
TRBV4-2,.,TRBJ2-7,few,CASSQEGTSPYEQYF,TGTGCCAGCAGCCAAGAAGGGACCTCCCCCTACGAGCAGTACTTC
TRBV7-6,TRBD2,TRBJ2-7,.,CASSLIPAGGLYEQYF,TGTGCCAGCAGCTTAATTCCGGCGGGGGGTCTTTACGAGCAGTACTTC
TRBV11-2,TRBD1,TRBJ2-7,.,CASSPTGNYGEQYF,TGTGCCAGCAGCCCGACAGGGAATTACGGCGAGCAGTACTTC
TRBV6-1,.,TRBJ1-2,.,CASSGKGRNLHYGYTF,TGTGCCAGCAGCGGGAAGGGCAGAAACCTCCATTATGGCTACACCTTC
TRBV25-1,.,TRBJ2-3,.,CASSVRGASSTDTQYF,TGTGCCAGCAGTGTGCGGGGCGCTTCTAGCACAGATACGCAGTATTTT
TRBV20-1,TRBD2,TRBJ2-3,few,CSAQRGGGDSDTQYF,TGCAGTGCCCAGCGGGGGGGCGGCGATTCGGATACGCAGTATTTT
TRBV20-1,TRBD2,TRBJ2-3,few,CSAEKLAGGTDTQYF,TGCAGTGCTGAAAAACTAGCGGGAGGCACAGATACGCAGTATTTT